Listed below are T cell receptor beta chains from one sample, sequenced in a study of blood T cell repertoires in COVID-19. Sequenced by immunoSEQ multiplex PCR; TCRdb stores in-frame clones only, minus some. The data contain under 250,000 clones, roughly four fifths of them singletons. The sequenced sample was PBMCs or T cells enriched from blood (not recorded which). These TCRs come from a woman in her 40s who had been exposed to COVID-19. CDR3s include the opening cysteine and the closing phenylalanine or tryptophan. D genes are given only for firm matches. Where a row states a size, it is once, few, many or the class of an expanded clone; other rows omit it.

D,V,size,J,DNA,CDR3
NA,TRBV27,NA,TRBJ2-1,TGTGCCAGCAGTTTGCAGGGTAAAAATGAGCAGTTCTTC,CASSLQGKNEQFF
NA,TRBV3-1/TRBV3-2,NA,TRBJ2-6,TGTGCCAGCAGCCAAGACGCAGGGGCCGATTCTGGGGCCAACGTCCTGACTTTC,CASSQDAGADSGANVLTF
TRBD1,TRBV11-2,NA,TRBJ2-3,TGTGCCAGCAGCCTGGGGACAGCCACTAGCACAGATACGCAGTATTTT,CASSLGTATSTDTQYF
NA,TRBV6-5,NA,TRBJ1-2,TGTGCCAGCAGTCCCGTGGCCCTCTATGGCTACACCTTC,CASSPVALYGYTF
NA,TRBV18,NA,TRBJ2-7,TGTGCCAGCTCACCGCAGGGTACCGGGACTCACGAGCAGTACTTC,CASSPQGTGTHEQYF
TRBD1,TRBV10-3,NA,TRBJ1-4,TGTGCCATCAGTGAGTCGAGGGACAGGGGGTCGTCTAATGAAAAACTGTTTTTT,CAISESRDRGSSNEKLFF
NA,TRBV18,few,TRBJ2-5,TGTGCCAGCTCACCCAACCAGGAGACCCAGTACTTC,CASSPNQETQYF
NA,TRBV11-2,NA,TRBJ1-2,TGTGCCAGCAGCCGAGGAAAGGCTAACTATGGCTACACCTTC,CASSRGKANYGYTF
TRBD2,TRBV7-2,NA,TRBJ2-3,TGTGCCAGCAGCTTAGGTGGACTAGCGGGGGGTTCCACAGATACGCAGTATTTT,CASSLGGLAGGSTDTQYF
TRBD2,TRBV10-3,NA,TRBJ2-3,TGTGCCACCGGGAGACGGGACTACACAGATACGCAGTATTTT,CATGRRDYTDTQYF
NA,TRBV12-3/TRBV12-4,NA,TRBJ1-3,TGTGCCAGCAGTTTCCAGGGTATCAACACCATATATTTT,CASSFQGINTIYF
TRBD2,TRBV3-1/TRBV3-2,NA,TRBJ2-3,TGTGCCAGCAGCCAAGTGGCTAGCGGGGGGGCCGGGAATTGGGATACGCAGTATTTT,CASSQVASGGAGNWDTQYF
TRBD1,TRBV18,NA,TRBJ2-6,TGTGCCAGCTCAGATCGGACAGGTGGTATCTCTGGGGCCAACGTCCTGACTTTC,CASSDRTGGISGANVLTF
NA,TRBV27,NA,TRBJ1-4,TGTGCCAGCAGGCCCTTAGGGGCAACTAATGAAAAACTGTTTTTT,CASRPLGATNEKLFF
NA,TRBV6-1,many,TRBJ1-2,TGTGCCAGCAGTGAAGGAGCAGGCCATCCCATCAACTATGGCTACACCTTC,CASSEGAGHPINYGYTF
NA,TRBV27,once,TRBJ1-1,TGTGCCAGCAGCCCTCGAGAGGGACTCCCGGCTTTCTTT,CASSPREGLPAFF
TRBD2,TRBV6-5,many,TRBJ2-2,TGTGCCAGCAGACCTAGCGGGGGGGCGGTCGGGGAGCTGTTTTTT,CASRPSGGAVGELFF
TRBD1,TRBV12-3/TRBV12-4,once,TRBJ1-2,TGTGCCACCTCGGGACAGAACTATGGCTACACCTTC,CATSGQNYGYTF
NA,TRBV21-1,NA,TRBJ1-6,TGTGCCAGCAGCAAAGCGCTTAAAACCGGGACATTCGGTTCACCCCTCCACTTT,CASSKALKTGTFGSPLHF
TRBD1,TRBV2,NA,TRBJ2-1,TGTGCCAGCAGTGAACGCCGGGACAGGGGACACAATGAGCAGTTCTTC,CASSERRDRGHNEQFF
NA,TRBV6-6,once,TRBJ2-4,TGTGCCAGCACGCTAGCTGGCGGAAACATTCAGTACTTC,CASTLAGGNIQYF
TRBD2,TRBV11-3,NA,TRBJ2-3,TGTGCCAGCAGCTTGGGACTAGCGGGGGGTTCCAGCACAGATACGCAGTATTTT,CASSLGLAGGSSTDTQYF
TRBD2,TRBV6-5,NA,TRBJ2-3,TGTGCCAGCAGTTACTCGCTAGCGGCCCTCGGAGATACGCAGTATTTT,CASSYSLAALGDTQYF
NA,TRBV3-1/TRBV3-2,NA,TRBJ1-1,TGTGCCAGCAGCCAACCGGTCCGGGGAGTCACTGAAGCTTTCTTT,CASSQPVRGVTEAFF
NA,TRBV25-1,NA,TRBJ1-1,TGTGCCAGCACCGGGGGGGGCCGGAACACTGAAGCTTTCTTT,CASTGGGRNTEAFF
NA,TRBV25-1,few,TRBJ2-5,TGTGCCAGCAGGCCTGGGGCCCAAGAGACCCAGTACTTC,CASRPGAQETQYF
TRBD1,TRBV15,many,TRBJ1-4,TGTGCCACCAGCAGTGAGACCGGGACAGGGGGGGAAAAACTGTTTTTT,CATSSETGTGGEKLFF
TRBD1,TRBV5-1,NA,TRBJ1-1,TGCGCCAGCAGCTTGCAGACAGGGGGTATGAACACTGAAGCTTTCTTT,CASSLQTGGMNTEAFF
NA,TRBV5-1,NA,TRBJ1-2,TGCGCCAGCAGCTTGTCAGGGGCTGAAGGCTACACCTTC,CASSLSGAEGYTF
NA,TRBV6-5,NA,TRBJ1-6,TGTGCCAGCACTCCTCCGACAGTTTATAATTCACCCCTCCACTTT,CASTPPTVYNSPLHF
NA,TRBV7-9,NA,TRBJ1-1,TGTGCCAGCAGCTTAAGCGTGAACACTGAAGCTTTCTTT,CASSLSVNTEAFF
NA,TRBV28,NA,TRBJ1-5,TGTGCCAGCAGGCGAGGCGACCTCAATCAGCCCCAGCATTTT,CASRRGDLNQPQHF
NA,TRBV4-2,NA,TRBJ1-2,TGTGCCAGCAGCCAACCCTCAGAGACTCACTATGGCTACACCTTC,CASSQPSETHYGYTF
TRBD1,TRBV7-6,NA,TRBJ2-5,TGTGCCAGCAGCGGCTACAGGGGGCTAGATCAAGAGACCCAGTACTTC,CASSGYRGLDQETQYF
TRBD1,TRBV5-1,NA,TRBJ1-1,TGCGCCAGCAGCCTGACAGGGGTTGGGAACACTGAAGCTTTCTTT,CASSLTGVGNTEAFF
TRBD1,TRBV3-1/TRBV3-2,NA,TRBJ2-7,TGTGCCAGCAGCCCTTCTGACAGGGCGTCCTACGAGCAGTACTTC,CASSPSDRASYEQYF
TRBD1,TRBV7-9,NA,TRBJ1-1,TGTGCCAGCAGCGTGGGACAGGGGAACACTGAAGCTTTCTTT,CASSVGQGNTEAFF
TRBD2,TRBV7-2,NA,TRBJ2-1,TGTGCCAGCAGCCTACTAGCGGGGGATCCCATATACAATGAGCAGTTCTTC,CASSLLAGDPIYNEQFF
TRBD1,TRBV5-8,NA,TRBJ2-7,TGTGCCAGCAGCCAGGACAGGGCCTTCTCCTACGAGCAGTACTTC,CASSQDRAFSYEQYF
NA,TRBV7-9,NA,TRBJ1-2,TGTGCCAGCTCGGACAGTCCTCTAGGCTACACCTTC,CASSDSPLGYTF
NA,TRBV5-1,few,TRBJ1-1,TGCGCCAGCAGCTTGGACCTCTTACAGATGAACACTGAAGCTTTCTTT,CASSLDLLQMNTEAFF
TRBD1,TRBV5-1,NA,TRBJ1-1,TGCGCCAGCAGCCGTCGGACAGGGGATGGTACTGAAGCTTTCTTT,CASSRRTGDGTEAFF
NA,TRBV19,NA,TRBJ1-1,TGTGCCAGTAGTATAACTCCGCAGGGCGGCACTGAAGCTTTCTTT,CASSITPQGGTEAFF
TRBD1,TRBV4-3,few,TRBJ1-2,TGCGCCAGCAGCCTGCAGGGACAGACCAACTATGGCTACACCTTC,CASSLQGQTNYGYTF
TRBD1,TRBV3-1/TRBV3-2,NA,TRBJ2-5,TGTGCCAGCAGCCGACCGGGACAGCAAGAGACCCAGTACTTC,CASSRPGQQETQYF
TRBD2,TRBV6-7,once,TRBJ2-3,TGTGCCAGCAGTTCCACTAGCGGGGGAAGCACAGATACGCAGTATTTT,CASSSTSGGSTDTQYF
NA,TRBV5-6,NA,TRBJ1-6,TGTGCCAGCAGCCCATTTCAGGGTGGGGTTTCACCCCTCCACTTT,CASSPFQGGVSPLHF
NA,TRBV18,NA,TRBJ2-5,TGTGCCAGCTCACCCGTGGCTCAGGGGACCCAAGAGACCCAGTACTTC,CASSPVAQGTQETQYF
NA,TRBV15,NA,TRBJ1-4,TGTGCCACCCGCCCGGGGGGGAGAACTAATGAAAAACTGTTTTTT,CATRPGGRTNEKLFF